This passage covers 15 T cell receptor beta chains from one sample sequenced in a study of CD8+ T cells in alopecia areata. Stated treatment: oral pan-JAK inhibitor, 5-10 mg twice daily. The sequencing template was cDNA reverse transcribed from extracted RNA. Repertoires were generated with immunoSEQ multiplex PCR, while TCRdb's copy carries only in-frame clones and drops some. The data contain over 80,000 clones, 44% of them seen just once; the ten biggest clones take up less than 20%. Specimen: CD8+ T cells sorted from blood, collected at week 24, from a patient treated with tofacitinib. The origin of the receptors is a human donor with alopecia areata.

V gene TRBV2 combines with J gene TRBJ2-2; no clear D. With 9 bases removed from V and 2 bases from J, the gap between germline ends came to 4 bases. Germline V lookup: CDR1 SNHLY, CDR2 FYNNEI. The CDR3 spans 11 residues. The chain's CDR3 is CARRNTGELFF. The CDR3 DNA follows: TGTGCCAGGCGTAACACCGGGGAGCTGTTTTTT.

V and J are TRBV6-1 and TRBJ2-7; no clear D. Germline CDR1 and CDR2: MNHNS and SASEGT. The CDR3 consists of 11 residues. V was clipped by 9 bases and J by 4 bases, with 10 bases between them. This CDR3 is CASRVPYEQYF. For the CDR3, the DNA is TGTGCCAGTAGGGTTCCTTACGAGCAGTACTTC.

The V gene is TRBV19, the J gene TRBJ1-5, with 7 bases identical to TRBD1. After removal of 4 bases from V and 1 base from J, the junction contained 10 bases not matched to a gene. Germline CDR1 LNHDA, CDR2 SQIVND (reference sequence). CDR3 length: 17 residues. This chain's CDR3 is CASSTLSQGVSNQPQHF. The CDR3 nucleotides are TGTGCCAGTAGTACCCTCTCTCAGGGGGTCAGCAATCAGCCCCAGCATTTT.

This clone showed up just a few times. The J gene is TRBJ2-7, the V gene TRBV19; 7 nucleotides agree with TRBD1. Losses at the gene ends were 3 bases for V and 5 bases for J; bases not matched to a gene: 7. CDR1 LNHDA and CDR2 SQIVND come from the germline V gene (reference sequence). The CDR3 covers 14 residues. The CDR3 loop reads CASSILGGEDEQYF. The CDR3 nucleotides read TGTGCCAGTAGTATCCTAGGGGGCGAGGACGAGCAGTACTTC.

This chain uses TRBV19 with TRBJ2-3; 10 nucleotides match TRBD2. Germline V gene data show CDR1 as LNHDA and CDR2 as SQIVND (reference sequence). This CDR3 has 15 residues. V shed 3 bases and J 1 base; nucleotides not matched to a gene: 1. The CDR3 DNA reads TGTGCCAGTAGTATTGGACTAGCGGGCACAGATACGCAGTATTTT. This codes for CASSIGLAGTDTQYF.

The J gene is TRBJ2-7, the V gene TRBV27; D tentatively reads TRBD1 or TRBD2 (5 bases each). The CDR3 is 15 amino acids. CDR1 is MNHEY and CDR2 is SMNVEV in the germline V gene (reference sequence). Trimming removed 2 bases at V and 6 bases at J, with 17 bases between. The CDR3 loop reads CASSLVGQGAGEQYF. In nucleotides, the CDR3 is TGTGCCAGCAGTTTAGTGGGGCAGGGAGCAGGCGAGCAGTACTTC.

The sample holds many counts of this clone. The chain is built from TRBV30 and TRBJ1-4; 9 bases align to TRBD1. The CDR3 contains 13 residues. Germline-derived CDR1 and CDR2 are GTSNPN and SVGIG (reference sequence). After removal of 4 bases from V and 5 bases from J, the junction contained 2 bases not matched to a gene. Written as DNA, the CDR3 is TGTGCCTGGACGGGACAGGGAAATGAAAAACTGTTTTTT. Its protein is CAWTGQGNEKLFF.

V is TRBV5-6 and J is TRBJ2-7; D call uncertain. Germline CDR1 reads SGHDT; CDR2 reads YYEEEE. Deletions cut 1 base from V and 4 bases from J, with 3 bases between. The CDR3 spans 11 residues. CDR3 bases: TGTGCCAGCAGCTTGATGTACGAGCAGTACTTC. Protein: CASSLMYEQYF.

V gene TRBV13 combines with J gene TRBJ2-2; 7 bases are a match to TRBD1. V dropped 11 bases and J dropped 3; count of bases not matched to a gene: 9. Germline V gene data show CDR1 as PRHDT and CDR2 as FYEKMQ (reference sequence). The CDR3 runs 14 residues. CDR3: CAARDSLYTGELFF. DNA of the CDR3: TGTGCCGCCCGGGACAGCCTATACACCGGGGAGCTGTTTTTT.

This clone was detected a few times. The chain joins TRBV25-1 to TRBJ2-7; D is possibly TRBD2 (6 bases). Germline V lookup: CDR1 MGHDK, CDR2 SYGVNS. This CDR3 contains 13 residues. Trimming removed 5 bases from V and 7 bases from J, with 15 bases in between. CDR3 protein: CASSRVAEGEQYF. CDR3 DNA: TGTGCCAGCAGTAGAGTCGCGGAGGGGGAGCAGTACTTC.

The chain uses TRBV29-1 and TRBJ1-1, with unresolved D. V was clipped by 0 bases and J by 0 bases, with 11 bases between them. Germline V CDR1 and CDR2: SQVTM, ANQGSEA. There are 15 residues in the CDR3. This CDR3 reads CSVEDVRRLNTEAFF. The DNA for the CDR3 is TGCAGCGTTGAAGACGTCAGAAGGTTGAACACTGAAGCTTTCTTT.

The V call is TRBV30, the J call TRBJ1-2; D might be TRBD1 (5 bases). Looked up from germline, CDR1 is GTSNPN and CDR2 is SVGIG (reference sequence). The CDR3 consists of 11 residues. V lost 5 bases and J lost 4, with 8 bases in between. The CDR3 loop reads CAWRQGYGYTF. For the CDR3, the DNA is TGTGCCTGGCGGCAGGGCTATGGCTACACCTTC.

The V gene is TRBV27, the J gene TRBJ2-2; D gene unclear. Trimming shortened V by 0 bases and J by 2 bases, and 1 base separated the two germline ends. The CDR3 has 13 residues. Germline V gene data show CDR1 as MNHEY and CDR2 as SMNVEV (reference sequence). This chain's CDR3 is CASSLSNTGELFF. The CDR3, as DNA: TGTGCCAGCAGTTTATCAAACACCGGGGAGCTGTTTTTT.

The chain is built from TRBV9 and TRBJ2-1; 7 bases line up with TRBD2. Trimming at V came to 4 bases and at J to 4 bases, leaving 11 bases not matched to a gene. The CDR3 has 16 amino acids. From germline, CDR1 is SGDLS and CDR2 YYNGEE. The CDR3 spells CASSIMTSHLYNEQFF. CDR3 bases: TGTGCCAGCAGCATCATGACTAGCCACTTATACAATGAGCAGTTCTTC.

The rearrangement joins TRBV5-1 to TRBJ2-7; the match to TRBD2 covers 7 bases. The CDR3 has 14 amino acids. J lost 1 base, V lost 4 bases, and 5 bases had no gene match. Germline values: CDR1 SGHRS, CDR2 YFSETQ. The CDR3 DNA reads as TGCGCCAGCAGCAGCTATAGCGGGTCCTACGAGCAGTACTTC. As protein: CASSSYSGSYEQYF. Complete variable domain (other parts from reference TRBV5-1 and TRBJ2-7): KAGVTQTPRYLIKTRGQQVTLSCSPISGHRSVSWYQQTPGQGLQFLFEYFSETQRNKGNFPGRFSGRQFSNSRSEMNVSTLELGDSALYLCASSSYSGSYEQYFGPGTRLTVT.